This T cell receptor (beta chain) was sequenced for a study of blood T cell repertoires in COVID-19. The wider study: Nucleic acid was either cDNA or gDNA, and it came from T cells, B-cell-depleted T cells, or PBMCs.

Germline CDR1 reads MNHEY; CDR2 reads SMNVEV (reference sequence). This CDR3 region has 17 residues. The J segment lost 3 bases and the V segment lost 5 bases, leaving 12 bases of the junction unmatched. Sequencing used immunoSEQ multiplex PCR; TCRdb keeps in-frame clones, though not all of them. The sample records tens of thousands of clones, 82% being singletons. This clone was seen just once. The chain combines TRBV27 with TRBJ1-2, with TRBD1 identical over 10 bases. The TCR comes from a woman aged 55-70 years with acute or convalescent COVID-19. The material sequenced was peripheral blood. The chain's CDR3 is CASSPNRGTGVYYGYTF. The CDR3 nucleotides read TGTGCCAGCAGTCCCAACCGCGGGACAGGGGTGTACTATGGCTACACCTTC.